The sequence of this TCR beta chain was determined in a study of CD8 T cells in Susac syndrome. The sample holds one count of this clonotype. 0.5 to 1 ug RNA was reverse transcribed with random hexamers. TCRdb passed the immunoSEQ multiplex PCR reads through MiXCR, listing each CDR3 protein once. The data hold hundreds of thousands of distinct CDR3 sequences, with 90% to 95% observed a single time. Control patients had untreated stable or active relapsing-remitting multiple sclerosis by revised McDonald criteria. The receptor was isolated from a human donor with multiple sclerosis. The sequenced sample consisted of CD4+ T cells from PBMCs.

CDR3 region: CASSFRGGGELFF. The CDR3 nucleotides are TGTGCCAGCAGCTTCCGGGGTGGCGGGGAGCTGTTTTTT. The chain couples TRBV7-3 to TRBJ2-2, with a possible D match to TRBD2 (5 bases). This CDR3 contains 13 residues. CDR1 is SGHTA and CDR2 is FQGTGA in the germline V gene. V shed 3 bases and J shed 7 bases, with 9 bases lying between them.